This T cell receptor (beta chain) appears in the sequencing data of a study of vaccination effects on CD4 cells after COVID-19. Study summary: Each person got two doses of an mRNA SARS-CoV-2 vaccine, BNT162b2 or mRNA-1273. Vaccination followed sampling of two convalescent patients by 16 days and one week respectively. General observations from the study: Marked clonal contraction of infection- and vaccine-induced clones was seen late after vaccination.

The data were produced by immunoSEQ multiplex PCR, yet TCRdb's version contains in-frame clones alone and is incomplete. The data contain roughly 25,000 clones, roughly 77% of them singletons. Germline CDR1 is SGHRS and CDR2 is YFSETQ. With V trimmed by 0 bases and J by 4 bases, 6 bases remained unmatched. This CDR3 has 15 residues. The ViraFEST assay expanded antigen-specific CD4+ T cells with viral peptide pools before sequencing. Following 10 days of culture, CD4+ T cells were isolated. The person acquired a PCR-confirmed SARS-CoV-2 infection between March and December 2020. IL-2 medium supplanted half the medium on days 3 and 7. Comment on this clone: What it binds is not known.

The TCR comes from a human donor who had a prior SARS-CoV-2 infection. The V gene is TRBV5-1, the J gene TRBJ1-1, with 7 bases that match TRBD1. Sequenced here: CD4+ T cells from PBMCs cultured with HCoV-NL63 spike peptides, sampled before COVID-19 vaccination. CDR3 loop: CASSLVHRGVTEAFF. The CDR3 DNA is TGCGCCAGCAGCTTGGTCCACAGGGGAGTCACTGAAGCTTTCTTT.